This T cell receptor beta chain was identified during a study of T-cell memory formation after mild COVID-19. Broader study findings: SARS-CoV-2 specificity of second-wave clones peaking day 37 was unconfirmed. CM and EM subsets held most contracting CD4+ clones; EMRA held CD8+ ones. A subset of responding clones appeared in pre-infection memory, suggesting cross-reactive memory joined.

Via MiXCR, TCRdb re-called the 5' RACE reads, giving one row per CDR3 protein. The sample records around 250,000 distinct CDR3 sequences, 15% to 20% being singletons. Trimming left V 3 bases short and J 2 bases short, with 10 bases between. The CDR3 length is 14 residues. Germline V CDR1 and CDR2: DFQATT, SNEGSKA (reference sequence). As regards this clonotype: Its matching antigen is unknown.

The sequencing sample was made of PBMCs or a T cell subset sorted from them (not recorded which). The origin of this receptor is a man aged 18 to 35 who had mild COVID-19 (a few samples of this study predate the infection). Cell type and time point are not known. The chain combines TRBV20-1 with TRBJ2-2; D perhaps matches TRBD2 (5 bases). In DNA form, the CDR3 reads TGCAGTGCTAGTCCGACTACAAACACCGGGGAGCTGTTTTTT. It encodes CSASPTTNTGELFF.